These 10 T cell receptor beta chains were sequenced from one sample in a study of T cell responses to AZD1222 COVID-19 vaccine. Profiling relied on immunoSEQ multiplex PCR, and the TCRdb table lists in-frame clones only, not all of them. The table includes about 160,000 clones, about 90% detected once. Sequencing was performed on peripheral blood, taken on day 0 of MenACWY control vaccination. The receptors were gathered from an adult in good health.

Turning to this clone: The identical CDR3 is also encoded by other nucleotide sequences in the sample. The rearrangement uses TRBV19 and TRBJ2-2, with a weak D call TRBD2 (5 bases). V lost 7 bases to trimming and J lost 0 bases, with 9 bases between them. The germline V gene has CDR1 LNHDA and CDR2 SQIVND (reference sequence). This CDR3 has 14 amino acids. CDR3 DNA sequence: TGTGCCAGTAAGGGAGCTGCGAACACCGGGGAGCTGTTTTTT. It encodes CASKGAANTGELFF.

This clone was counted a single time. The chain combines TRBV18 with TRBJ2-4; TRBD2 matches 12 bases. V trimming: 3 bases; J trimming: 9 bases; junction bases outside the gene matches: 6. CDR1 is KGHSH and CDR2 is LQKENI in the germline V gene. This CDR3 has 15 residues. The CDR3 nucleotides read TGTGCCAGCTCACCCCGACTAGCGGGAGAAGCCATTCAGTACTTC. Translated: CASSPRLAGEAIQYF.

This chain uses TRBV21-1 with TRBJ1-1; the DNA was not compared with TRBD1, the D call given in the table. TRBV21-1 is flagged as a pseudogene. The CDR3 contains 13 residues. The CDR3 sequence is CASSKTVNTEAFF. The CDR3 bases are TGTGCCAGCAGCAAGACAGTGAACACTGAAGCTTTCTTT.

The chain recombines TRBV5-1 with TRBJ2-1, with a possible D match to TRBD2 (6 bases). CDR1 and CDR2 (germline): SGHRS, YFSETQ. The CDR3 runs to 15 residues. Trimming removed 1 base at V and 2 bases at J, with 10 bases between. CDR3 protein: CASSLLVAAYNEQFF. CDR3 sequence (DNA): TGCGCCAGCAGCTTGTTGGTAGCGGCCTACAATGAGCAGTTCTTC.

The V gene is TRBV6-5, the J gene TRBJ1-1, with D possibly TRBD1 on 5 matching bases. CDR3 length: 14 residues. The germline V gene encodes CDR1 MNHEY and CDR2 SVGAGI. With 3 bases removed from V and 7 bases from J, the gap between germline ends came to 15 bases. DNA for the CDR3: TGTGCCAGCAGTTATACGGCCAGGGTGGGTGAAGCTTTCTTT. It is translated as CASSYTARVGEAFF.

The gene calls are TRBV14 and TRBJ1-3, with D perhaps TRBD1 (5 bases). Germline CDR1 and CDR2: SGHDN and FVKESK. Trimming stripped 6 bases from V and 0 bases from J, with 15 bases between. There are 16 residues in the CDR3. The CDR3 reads CASSRTGPSSGNTIYF. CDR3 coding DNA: TGTGCCAGCAGTCGAACGGGGCCGAGCTCTGGAAACACCATATATTTT.

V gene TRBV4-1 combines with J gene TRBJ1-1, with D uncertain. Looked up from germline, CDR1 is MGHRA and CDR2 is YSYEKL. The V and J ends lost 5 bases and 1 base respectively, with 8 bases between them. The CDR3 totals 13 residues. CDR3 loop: CASSGSQNTEAFF. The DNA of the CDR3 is TGCGCCAGCAGCGGCAGCCAGAACACTGAAGCTTTCTTT.

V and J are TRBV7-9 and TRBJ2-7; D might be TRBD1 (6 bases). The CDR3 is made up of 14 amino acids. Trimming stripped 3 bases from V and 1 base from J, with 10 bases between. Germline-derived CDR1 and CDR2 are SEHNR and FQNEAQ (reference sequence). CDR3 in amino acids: CASSFGTISYEQYF. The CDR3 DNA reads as TGTGCCAGCAGCTTCGGGACAATTTCCTACGAGCAGTACTTC.

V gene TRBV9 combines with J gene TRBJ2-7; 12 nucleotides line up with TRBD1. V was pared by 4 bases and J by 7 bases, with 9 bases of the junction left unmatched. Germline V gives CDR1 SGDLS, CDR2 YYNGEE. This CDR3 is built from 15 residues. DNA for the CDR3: TGTGCCAGCAGCCATGGGGGACAGGGGGCGCAAGAGCAGTACTTC. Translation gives CASSHGGQGAQEQYF.

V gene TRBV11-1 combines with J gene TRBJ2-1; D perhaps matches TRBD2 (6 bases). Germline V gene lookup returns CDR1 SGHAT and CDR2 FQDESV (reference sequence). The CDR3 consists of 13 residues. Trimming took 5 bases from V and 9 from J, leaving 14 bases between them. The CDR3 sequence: CASSPLRGGEQFF. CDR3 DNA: TGTGCCAGCAGCCCCCTTCGGGGAGGTGAGCAGTTCTTC.